A selection of T cell receptor beta chains follows, all from one sample in a study of blood T cell repertoires in COVID-19. Assay used: immunoSEQ multiplex PCR; TCRdb lists only in-frame clones, some missing. The sample shows around 99,000 clones, more than 80% of them seen only once. The sample consisted of peripheral blood. These TCRs come from a human donor in a cohort sampled during active COVID-19. The CDR3 runs from the conserved cysteine through the conserved F or W. Each record gives: clone size, V gene, J gene, CDR3 protein. Rows may omit the clone size; those that give it use once, few, many or a size class.

>few|TRBV6-5|TRBJ1-1
CASSYGNTGNTEAFF
>.|TRBV4-1|TRBJ1-6
CASSRTTGAGSPLHF
>.|TRBV24-1|TRBJ2-2
CATSTKGASVYTGELFF
>.|TRBV6-5|TRBJ2-3
CASSYANTQYF
>.|TRBV6-1|TRBJ1-5
CASSEQGNQPQHF
>.|TRBV18|TRBJ2-5
CASSLGPGQGAETQYF
>.|TRBV6-5|TRBJ1-2
CASSPTGNYGYTF
>.|TRBV7-9|TRBJ2-3
CASSSVGDTQYF
>few|TRBV28|TRBJ1-3
CASSRTTGNTIYF
>.|TRBV9|TRBJ1-1
CASSVGSDRARTEAFF
>.|TRBV6-5|TRBJ2-1
CASSYYPDTFIEQFF
>.|TRBV6-1|TRBJ1-2
CASSGRTGGDRNYGYTF
>.|TRBV5-1|TRBJ2-7
CASSPRAGSYEQYF
>.|TRBV2|TRBJ1-1
CASSNTGANTEAFF
>.|TRBV3-1/TRBV3-2|TRBJ1-2
CASSQGQGGYGYTF
>.|TRBV5-1|TRBJ2-2
CASSLLEVTGELFF
>.|TRBV19|TRBJ1-5
CASSKDREGQPQHF
>.|TRBV7-7|TRBJ2-7
CASSPSGTTYGEQYF
>.|TRBV5-1|TRBJ1-1
CASEMAGGIGAEAFF
>.|TRBV24-1|TRBJ1-2
CATSEPGTGGGYTF